The rows below give T cell receptor beta chains drawn from one sample of a study of blood T cell repertoires in COVID-19. Assay used: immunoSEQ multiplex PCR; TCRdb lists only in-frame clones, some missing. Of tens of thousands of clones detected, about 79% appear once; the ten largest clones hold about 30%. Input material: peripheral blood. All receptors derive from a man between 65 and 85 years old with acute or convalescent COVID-19. Each CDR3 is given with its conserved first and last residue. The order of the fields is V gene, D gene, J gene, clone size, CDR3 DNA, CDR3 protein. The D gene is left open where the match is weak. A clone size is listed for some rows: how often the clone was seen (once, few, many), or a class if it is expanded.

>TRBV6-5|TRBD1|TRBJ1-1|many
TGTGCCAGCAGGGGGACAGACAACACTGAAGCTTTCTTT
CASRGTDNTEAFF
>TRBV7-9|TRBD1|TRBJ1-1|-
TGTGCCAGCAGCCCTTACGGACAGGGGGACACTGAAGCTTTCTTT
CASSPYGQGDTEAFF
>TRBV11-2|TRBD1|TRBJ2-7|-
TGTGCCAGCAGCTTCCTCCAACATGGGTCAACAGGGGGGCACGAGCAGTACTTC
CASSFLQHGSTGGHEQYF
>TRBV6-2/TRBV6-3|-|TRBJ2-6|-
TGTGCCAGCAGCTTGATTGGAGGGGACCCCTCTGGGGCCAACGTCCTGACTTTC
CASSLIGGDPSGANVLTF
>TRBV11-2|-|TRBJ2-7|few
TGTGCCAGCAGCTTAGATGGCCCTCTGGACGAGCAGTACTTC
CASSLDGPLDEQYF
>TRBV5-1|TRBD1|TRBJ1-1|-
TGCGCCAGCAGCCCAGGGACAGGACCAAAATCCCCCCAACCTAATAACACTGAAGCTTTCTTT
CASSPGTGPKSPQPNNTEAFF
>TRBV7-3|TRBD2|TRBJ2-5|-
TGTGCCAGCAGCTTAGGCATAGGACTAGCGGGGAGAGAGACCCAGTACTTC
CASSLGIGLAGRETQYF
>TRBV3-1/TRBV3-2|-|TRBJ2-7|-
TGTGCCAGCAGCCAATCCAACTCCTACGAGCAGTACTTC
CASSQSNSYEQYF
>TRBV5-6|-|TRBJ1-6|-
TGTGCCAGCAGCTGGGGGGGGGCCTTGAGGGCTTCACCCCTCCACTTT
CASSWGGALRASPLHF
>TRBV5-1|TRBD1|TRBJ2-5|-
TGCGCCAGCAGCGTACAGGGGGCGCCGGGAGAGACCCAGTACTTC
CASSVQGAPGETQYF
>TRBV29-1|-|TRBJ1-1|-
TGCAGCGTTGGAGGGCCTCAGGCGAGCACTGAAGCTTTCTTT
CSVGGPQASTEAFF
>TRBV4-2|-|TRBJ1-1|-
TGTGCCAGCAGCATGGGAGGGTTCGCCACTGAAGCTTTCTTT
CASSMGGFATEAFF
>TRBV2|-|TRBJ1-5|-
TGTGCCAGCAGTGCGGGACAAGGGCAGCCCCAGCATTTT
CASSAGQGQPQHF
>TRBV7-3|-|TRBJ1-3|-
TGTGCCAGCAGCGCCGGGTCCCAAAACACCATATATTTT
CASSAGSQNTIYF
>TRBV6-5|-|TRBJ1-1|-
TGTGCCAGCAGTTCAATACAGGGCCGGAACACTGAAGCTTTCTTT
CASSSIQGRNTEAFF
>TRBV9|TRBD1|TRBJ1-1|-
TGTGCCAGCAGCTCCCGTTTTGAGGGGGCCACTGAAGCTTTCTTT
CASSSRFEGATEAFF
>TRBV13|TRBD1|TRBJ1-6|-
TGTGCCAGCAGCTTAGAAGGGGGCGGGCTGTCACCCCTCCACTTT
CASSLEGGGLSPLHF
>TRBV9|TRBD2|TRBJ2-1|-
TGTGCCAGCAGCGGATCGACTAGCGGCCTTTCGAGCGGGAATGAGCAGTTCTTC
CASSGSTSGLSSGNEQFF
>TRBV7-2|TRBD2|TRBJ2-1|-
TGTGCCAGCAGCGTCAATCCGAGCGGGGTACGACGCAATGAGCAGTTCTTC
CASSVNPSGVRRNEQFF
>TRBV24-1|TRBD1|TRBJ2-7|-
TGTGCCACCAGTGATCCGGCAACCGGGACAGGGACCTACGAGCAGTACTTC
CATSDPATGTGTYEQYF
>TRBV2|TRBD1|TRBJ2-1|-
TGTGCCAGCAAGAGGCAGGGGGTCTACAATGAGCAGTTCTTC
CASKRQGVYNEQFF
>TRBV2|-|TRBJ2-1|once
TGTGCCAGCAATACCCACGGGGGGCCCTACAATGAGCAGTTCTTC
CASNTHGGPYNEQFF
>TRBV30|-|TRBJ2-6|-
TGTGCCTGGAGTCAAAGTCGGGGATCTGGGGCCAACGTCCTGACTTTC
CAWSQSRGSGANVLTF
>TRBV6-2/TRBV6-3|TRBD1|TRBJ2-3|-
TGTGCCAGCAGTTACGGATCCGGGACAGGGTCAGATACGCAGTATTTT
CASSYGSGTGSDTQYF
>TRBV18|-|TRBJ1-2|-
TGTGCCAGCTCACCAGCACAGGTGGTATATGGCTACACCTTC
CASSPAQVVYGYTF
>TRBV15|-|TRBJ2-7|-
TGTGCCACCAGCAGAGAAGAGGCGAGCTCCTACGAGCAGTACTTC
CATSREEASSYEQYF
>TRBV21-1|-|TRBJ2-2|-
TGTGCCAGCAGCCCCTGGGGAGGGCTTCGGGAGGGTACCGGGGAGCTGTTTTTT
CASSPWGGLREGTGELFF
>TRBV6-5|-|TRBJ2-1|-
TGTGCCAGCAGTCCGGGTAGCTCCTACAATGAGCAGTTCTTC
CASSPGSSYNEQFF
>TRBV19|TRBD1|TRBJ2-2|-
TGTGCCAGTAGCCCCCGGGACAGGGGAAACACCGGGGAGCTGTTTTTT
CASSPRDRGNTGELFF
>TRBV28|-|TRBJ1-2|once
TGTGCCAGCAGTTTATCCCAATATGGCTACACCTTC
CASSLSQYGYTF
>TRBV27|TRBD2|TRBJ2-3|-
TGTGCCAGCAGGGGACTAGGAGGGACAGATACGCAGTATTTT
CASRGLGGTDTQYF
>TRBV4-1|TRBD1|TRBJ2-6|-
TGCGCCAGCAGCCAAACCGACAGGGGGCTGGATGGTGGGGCCAACGTCCTGACTTTC
CASSQTDRGLDGGANVLTF
>TRBV5-1|TRBD1|TRBJ1-1|-
TGCGCCAGCAGCCTCGGGGGACAGTTGAACACTGAAGCTTTCTTT
CASSLGGQLNTEAFF
>TRBV7-2|-|TRBJ2-2|once
TGTGCCAGCAGGATACAGGGAGGGCCAAGAGTCGGGGAGCTGTTTTTT
CASRIQGGPRVGELFF
>TRBV5-5|-|TRBJ2-1|-
TGTGCCAGCAGCCAGGGGCCGGATATGAGGGTGAATGAGCAGTTCTTC
CASSQGPDMRVNEQFF
>TRBV6-2/TRBV6-3|TRBD1|TRBJ2-7|many
TGTGCCAGCAGTTCGGGACAGGGTTACGAGCAGTACTTC
CASSSGQGYEQYF
>TRBV29-1|TRBD1|TRBJ1-1|few
TGCAGCGTTGAACAGGGGGCGCGTCAGGAAGCTTTCTTT
CSVEQGARQEAFF
>TRBV29-1|-|TRBJ2-1|few
TGCAGCGTTGGGTTCCGACAGACCTCCTACAATGAGCAGTTCTTC
CSVGFRQTSYNEQFF
>TRBV5-1|TRBD2|TRBJ2-3|-
TGCGCCAGCAGCTACGTAGCGGGAGATCGGCAGGGCACAGATACGCAGTATTTT
CASSYVAGDRQGTDTQYF